The next 2 T cell receptor beta chains were all read from a single sample in a study of cytomegalovirus exposure and HLA in healthy donors (dated by TCRdb to about 2017). Library preparation used the immunoSEQ multiplex PCR assay. A mixture of 60 forward primers for TCR Vbeta segments and 13 reverse primers for TCR Jbeta segments was used in the multiplex PCR. In TCRdb, the immuneACCESS table is reduced to in-frame sequences with V and J assigned. These tables do not hold every clone; where another copy was compared, an unresolved V gene accounts for under half, and the others remain unexplained. Within this sample are more than 75,000 clones, with 60% to 80% of them counted one time only. The top ten hold approximately 3.9% of the sample. Sequenced: PBMCs. These TCRs come from a woman between 35 and 50 years old in good health and CMV-seronegative.

The V call is TRBV19, the J call TRBJ1-6; 9 nucleotides align to TRBD1. Trimming took 6 bases from V and 7 from J; bases not matched to a gene: 4. CDR1 and CDR2 from the germline V gene are LNHDA and SQIVND (reference sequence). The CDR3 contains 14 residues. This CDR3 is CASSRTGANSPLHF. The CDR3 nucleotides are TGTGCCAGTAGCCGGACAGGGGCAAATTCACCCCTCCACTTT.

The gene calls are TRBV14 and TRBJ2-7; D gene ambiguous. V lost 4 bases and J 6 bases, leaving 13 bases between the germline ends. Germline V lookup: CDR1 SGHDN, CDR2 FVKESK. CDR3 length: 13 residues. The CDR3 here is CASSPILSGEQYF. DNA of the CDR3: TGTGCCAGCAGCCCGATACTCTCTGGCGAGCAGTACTTC.